This TCR beta chain originates from a study of T cell responses to AZD1222 COVID-19 vaccine. Study findings and constraints: At 160-218 and 743-854, vaccine-associated CD4 TCRs were dominant, and they spanned spike. Without day 14 samples, only post-peak T cell repertoires were studied. Spike-specific TCR repertoires showed rising breadth and depth after two AZD1222 doses.

On this clone itself: Its antigen is not identified.

Per the germline V gene, CDR1 is MNHEY and CDR2 is SMNVEV (reference sequence). The V end was cut by 7 bases, the J end by 1 base, with 16 bases between. The CDR3 spans 15 residues. Sequenced by immunoSEQ multiplex PCR; TCRdb stores in-frame clones only, minus some. Altogether approximately 150,000 clones are present, roughly 90% being singletons, with the ten largest covering less than 2%. The chain is built from TRBV27 and TRBJ1-2; tentative D call: TRBD1 (5 bases). The origin of this receptor is an adult who received the AZD1222 COVID-19 vaccine. The specimen comprised peripheral blood, sampled 28 days after the second AZD1222 dose. This chain's CDR3 is CASNQRQLLNYGYTF. CDR3 nucleotides: TGTGCCAGCAATCAGAGACAGCTACTTAACTATGGCTACACCTTC.